This T cell receptor beta chain was sequenced during a study of early stage breast cancer tumors (dated by TCRdb to about 2017). Background on the whole study: Of the 16 invasive breast tumors, 12 to 13 were found to be estrogen receptor-positive, progesterone receptor-positive and HER2-negative. On average, each sample got approximately 10-fold read coverage. About 70% of the 12 ER+/PR+/HER2- tumors were invasive ductal carcinomas, while the other four were invasive lobular carcinomas. Across all samples, about 2.9 million templates representing under 1.3 million unique clonotypes were detected.

The CDR3 contains 14 residues, cysteine and phenylalanine counted. Only the CDR3 DNA is retained, 42 bases long and in frame from the first base. Via the germline V gene, CDR1 is SGHNT and CDR2 YENEEA. Unmatched junction bases come to 3, with V trimmed by 5 bases and J by 0 bases. In the case of this clone: Its antigen is unknown. Base qualities are not at hand, and no much larger clone is one base apart.

Each sample was amplified in two independent genomic DNA replicates, using 0.4 to 0.6 ug for blood and around 1.5 ug for tumor or normal breast. Following the manufacturer's instructions, the ImmunoSeq Intro kit was used to carry out TCRB sequencing on genomic DNA. The multiplex PCR ran for about 31 cycles using proprietary primers and spike-in control sequences for absolute quantification. Single-end 150-bp reads were used to sequence an 87-bp fragment spanning the CDR3 and the flanking V and J genes. Each lane of an Illumina MiSeq running version 3.0 chemistry carried seven multiplexed samples, with two replicates apiece. The authors processed their data as follows. The vendor's proprietary pipeline handled the raw data processing, merging both replicates into a single result for each sample. To define clonotypes, the study grouped productive rearrangements that shared the V-gene family, CDR3 amino acid sequence and J-gene segment. Clonality was calculated as 1 minus the normalized Shannon entropy (Pielou evenness) of TCRB abundances. T cell density was estimated by dividing total templates by the number of input cells inferred from the DNA input amount. Total repertoire diversity and clonality were estimated with Recon using default parameters. A clonotype was considered tumor-enriched if its abundance in tumor exceeded 0.1% and was at least 32-fold higher than its abundance in normal breast. TCRdb stores this immuneACCESS table with in-frame sequences only. Part of the clones is absent; in the studies checked, under half of the shortfall reflects unresolved V genes, and no reason is known for the rest. Clonal size and the V and J genes are those of that table, whereas D and trimming came from the DNA. In all, the sample holds some 32,000 clones, and roughly four fifths of those were seen once. The ten largest make up around 9.1% of the sample.

General conclusions and limits of the study: Repertoires from blood resembled normal breast more closely than tumor, and using blood as a reference for each tissue separated tumor from normal in about 85% of the 16 patients. The small cohort size prevented analysis by tumor subtype. About 2.7-fold higher T cell density and higher clonality were observed in tumors than in adjacent normal breast tissue. Enriched TCRB sequences shared across patients were mostly commonly generated sequences, unlikely to play an important role in the tumor microenvironment. Chain pairing and functional markers such as CD4, CD8 and FOXP3 were missed by bulk genomic DNA sequencing of unsorted cells.

About 17-50 mg of tumor tissue was diced, and more than 3 ug of DNA was typically obtained. The study profiled bulk TCR beta-chain repertoires in matched peripheral blood, tumor and adjacent normal breast tissue taken from around 15 patients with early-stage breast cancer. Following resection, visually identified tumor tissue was excised and transferred into prechilled RNAlater. A TissueLyser II was used to homogenize diced tumor tissue (roughly 18-55 mg) in RLTplus buffer containing beta-mercaptoethanol and antifoaming agent. The Qiagen AllPrep DNA/RNA Mini kit was used for genomic DNA extraction.

This TCR came from a person aged 30 to 40 with breast cancer. The specimen sequenced was breast tumor tissue. Recombination linked TRBV11-3 to TRBJ1-1; 7 bases in the middle match TRBD1. The CDR3 is CASSEQGMNTEAFF. The bases read TGTGCCAGCAGCGAACAGGGGATGAACACTGAAGCTTTCTTT.